The 3 T cell receptor beta chains below come from one sample, sequenced in a study of shared clonotypes between healthy human individuals. TCRdb's copy holds only in-frame clones and misses some; the assay was immunoSEQ multiplex PCR. The sample has about 470,000 clones, about 85% seen once. The specimen sequenced was PBMCs. The source is a woman aged 35 to 49 in good health. Some clones in this sample may be carry-over from other donors' samples.

This clone has just a few counts. J is TRBJ2-2 and V is TRBV10-3, with TRBD2 matching 9 bases. CDR1 is ENHRY, CDR2 SYGVKD, per germline. After removal of 0 bases from V and 4 bases from J, the junction contained 3 bases not matched to a gene. The CDR3 totals 16 residues. CDR3 nucleotide sequence: TGTGCCATCAGTGAGTCGCGCGGGAGGGGCACCGGGGAGCTGTTTTTT. It codes for CAISESRGRGTGELFF.

The chain combines TRBV7-8 with TRBJ2-7; no clear D. The germline V and J ends were trimmed by 0 bases and 0 bases, with 9 bases remaining between them. Germline loops: CDR1 SGHVS, CDR2 FQNEAQ. CDR3 length equals 15 residues. In DNA form, the CDR3 reads TGTGCCAGCAGCTTAGCGGCAGCGCCCTCCTACGAGCAGTACTTC. Translated: CASSLAAAPSYEQYF.

V gene TRBV10-1 combines with J gene TRBJ1-5; 7 positions match TRBD1. The CDR3 totals 19 residues. The germline CDR1 and CDR2 sequences are WNHNN and SYGVQD (reference sequence). Trimming took 6 bases from V and 0 from J; bases not matched to a gene: 17. The CDR3 bases are TGCGCCAGCAGGAACCCAGGGACAGATAAAATCGATAGCAATCAGCCCCAGCATTTT. Translated: CASRNPGTDKIDSNQPQHF.